This T cell receptor (beta chain) was captured in a study of T cells in Graves' hyperthyroidism and ophthalmopathy. Overall study results and limits: The majority of expanded thyroid clonotypes above 0.001 also appeared in blood.

Of note for this clonotype: Its target is not known.

The CDR3 regions of TCR beta were amplified from RNA transcripts. First-round RT-PCR targeting the TCR CDR3 was performed with the HTBI primer set. Using its own MiXCR run on the multiplex PCR reads, TCRdb lists one record per CDR3 protein. The sample lists around 380,000 distinct CDR3 sequences; roughly 14% were seen once. CDR1 is DFQATT and CDR2 is SNEGSKA in the germline V gene (reference sequence). The CDR3 runs 15 residues. V was clipped by 1 base and J by 1 base; unmatched bases: 4. The source is a man aged 25 to 40 with Graves' hyperthyroidism that later progressed to Graves' ophthalmopathy. The specimen was blood. The rearrangement joins TRBV20-1 to TRBJ2-7; 10 bases match TRBD2. The CDR3 spells CSARGTSGASYEQYF. CDR3 nucleotide sequence: TGCAGTGCTAGAGGGACTAGCGGCGCATCCTACGAGCAGTACTTC.